The TCR beta chain under discussion was sequenced for a study of blood T cell repertoires in COVID-19. The V end was cut by 3 bases, the J end by 0 bases, with 10 bases between. Germline V lookup: CDR1 SGHRS, CDR2 YFSETQ. This CDR3 has 15 residues. The repertoire was sequenced with immunoSEQ multiplex PCR; TCRdb's copy has only in-frame clones and lacks some. The profile shows fewer than 350,000 clones, about 85% of them singletons. Sequencing was done on a sample of PBMCs or T cells enriched from blood (not recorded which). The clonotype originates from a woman between 50 and 59 years old who had recovered from COVID-19. The chain has TRBV5-1 and TRBJ1-3, with D possibly TRBD1 on 6 matching bases. The CDR3 DNA sequence: TGCGCCAGCAGCTCCCAGGGGATCTCTGGAAACACCATATATTTT. Its protein product is CASSSQGISGNTIYF.